This is a list of T cell receptor beta chains from one sample in a study of shared clonotypes between healthy human individuals. Only in-frame clones appear in the TCRdb table, and some are missing; sequencing was by immunoSEQ multiplex PCR. Of around 2,100,000 clones listed, approximately 94% are singletons. The specimen sequenced was naive CD8+ T cells sorted from blood. These receptor sequences come from a man aged 18 to 30 in good health. The CDR3 runs from the conserved cysteine through the conserved F or W. D genes are given only for firm matches. Not every row has a clone size; where given, it reads once, few, many or a size class.

>TRBD2|TRBJ2-3|TRBV7-9|once
CASSRLADTQYF
TGTGCCAGCAGCAGACTAGCGGATACGCAGTATTTT
>TRBD1|TRBJ1-1|TRBV5-1|once
CASTQRTGLLNTEAFF
TGCGCCAGCACACAAAGGACAGGGTTATTGAACACTGAAGCTTTCTTT
>NA|TRBJ2-3|TRBV14|NA
CASSPQPVSTDTQYF
TGTGCCAGCAGCCCGCAACCAGTCAGCACAGATACGCAGTATTTT
>TRBD1|TRBJ2-7|TRBV7-6|NA
CASSPGQTYEQYF
TGTGCCAGCAGCCCGGGACAGACCTACGAGCAGTACTTC
>TRBD1|TRBJ2-7|TRBV28|NA
CASSRTGGRYEQYF
TGTGCCAGCAGTCGGACAGGGGGTCGCTACGAGCAGTACTTC
>TRBD1|TRBJ1-2|TRBV7-9|few
CASSKQGDGYTF
TGTGCCAGCAGCAAACAGGGGGATGGCTACACCTTC
>NA|TRBJ2-3|TRBV28|NA
CASTPGLAAFITDTQYF
TGTGCCAGCACCCCAGGTTTAGCGGCTTTCATCACAGATACGCAGTATTTT
>NA|TRBJ1-2|TRBV27|NA
CASRPDMNYGYTF
TGTGCCAGCAGACCCGACATGAACTATGGCTACACCTTC
>NA|TRBJ2-7|TRBV5-1|once
CASSLALQNYEQYF
TGCGCCAGTAGCTTGGCTCTCCAGAACTACGAGCAGTACTTC
>NA|TRBJ1-4|TRBV6-5|NA
CASSLGGRSDEKLFF
TGTGCCAGCAGCTTAGGCGGGAGGAGTGATGAAAAACTGTTTTTT
>NA|TRBJ2-3|TRBV28|NA
CASSASHVGEKQVTDTQYF
TGTGCCAGCAGCGCGTCACACGTCGGGGAGAAGCAAGTCACAGATACGCAGTATTTT
>NA|TRBJ1-1|TRBV10-3|NA
CAISEDLYPEAFF
TGTGCCATCAGTGAGGACTTATACCCGGAAGCTTTCTTT
>TRBD2|TRBJ2-1|TRBV7-9|NA
CASSSGTSGRDNEQFF
TGTGCCAGCAGCTCTGGGACTAGCGGGAGGGACAATGAGCAGTTCTTC
>NA|TRBJ2-7|TRBV4-1|NA
CASSVPGGYEQYF
TGCGCCAGCAGCGTTCCTGGGGGCTACGAGCAGTACTTC
>NA|TRBJ2-7|TRBV5-8|NA
CASSLGQLYEQYF
TGTGCCAGCAGCTTGGGGCAGCTCTACGAGCAGTACTTC
>NA|TRBJ1-5|TRBV28|once
CASLSRGAGQPQHF
TGTGCCAGCCTGAGTCGGGGGGCCGGTCAGCCCCAGCATTTT
>NA|TRBJ2-7|TRBV5-1|NA
CASSFQTDYEQYF
TGCGCCAGCAGCTTCCAGACAGATTACGAGCAGTACTTC
>NA|TRBJ2-7|TRBV5-6|NA
CASSLSPTGYEQYF
TGTGCCAGCAGCTTGAGCCCGACAGGCTACGAGCAGTACTTC
>TRBD2|TRBJ2-7|TRBV25-1|NA
CASRGLAVYEQYF
TGTGCCAGCAGAGGACTAGCGGTCTACGAGCAGTACTTC
>NA|TRBJ2-7|TRBV15|NA
CATSSRDKPSYEQYF
TGTGCCACCAGCAGCCGGGACAAACCTTCCTACGAGCAGTACTTC
>TRBD2|TRBJ2-1|TRBV7-2|once
CASSLELAPTGEQFF
TGTGCCAGCAGCTTAGAACTAGCGCCCACAGGTGAGCAGTTCTTC
>NA|TRBJ2-7|TRBV2|NA
CASSDIPPSYEQYF
TGTGCCAGCAGTGATATTCCACCCTCCTACGAGCAGTACTTC
>NA|TRBJ2-5|TRBV10-1|NA
CANLPGGHTQETQYF
TGCGCCAACCTCCCGGGGGGACATACCCAAGAGACCCAGTACTTC
>NA|TRBJ2-7|TRBV6-5|NA
CAVGQRSYEQYF
TGTGCCGTGGGGCAACGATCCTACGAGCAGTACTTC
>NA|TRBJ2-1|TRBV7-8|once
CASRLSFQLAGAAYNEQFF
TGTGCCAGCAGGTTATCCTTCCAGCTGGCTGGGGCGGCCTACAATGAGCAGTTCTTC
>NA|TRBJ2-7|TRBV11-2|NA
CASSFTTDSYEQYF
TGTGCCAGCAGCTTTACGACAGATTCCTACGAGCAGTACTTC
>NA|TRBJ1-1|TRBV6-6|NA
CASSYPSVKNTEAFF
TGTGCCAGCAGTTACCCGTCCGTAAAGAACACTGAAGCTTTCTTT
>NA|TRBJ2-5|TRBV4-1|NA
CASSQIGFGSKETQYF
TGCGCCAGCAGCCAGATTGGCTTCGGGTCGAAAGAGACCCAGTACTTC
>NA|TRBJ1-4|TRBV5-4|NA
CASSLHGEKLFF
TGTGCCAGCAGCTTGCATGGCGAAAAACTGTTTTTT
>NA|TRBJ1-2|TRBV4-3|NA
CASSQERGAEFYYGYTF
TGCGCCAGCAGCCAAGAAAGAGGGGCAGAGTTTTACTATGGCTACACCTTC
>NA|TRBJ2-3|TRBV7-6|NA
CASSNPKDSNTDTQYF
TGTGCCAGCAGTAACCCAAAGGACTCCAACACAGATACGCAGTATTTT
>TRBD2|TRBJ2-5|TRBV13|NA
CASSATGTSLEETQYF
TGTGCCAGCAGCGCGACCGGGACTAGCTTAGAAGAGACCCAGTACTTC
>NA|TRBJ2-1|TRBV27|NA
CASSLRDFGNEQFF
NA
>TRBD2|TRBJ2-3|TRBV10-3|NA
CAISEFRDYSTDTQYF
TGTGCCATCAGTGAGTTTCGGGACTATAGCACAGATACGCAGTATTTT